One sample yielded the 5 T cell receptor beta chains listed below, sequenced in a study of identical twins. TCRdb redid the calling of the 5' RACE reads with MiXCR, one entry per CDR3 protein. This sample has approximately 300,000 distinct CDR3 sequences; roughly 9.7% occur once, and the top ten carry around 7.1%. These same records also appear under a second study, on yellow fever vaccine responses in identical twins.

The specimen sequenced was CD8+ T cells sorted from blood. These TCRs come from a woman aged 18 to 35 in good health.

This clonotype was recorded many times. The chain recombines TRBV6-2 or TRBV6-3 with TRBJ2-2; 7 bases match TRBD1. The germline V gene has CDR1 MNHEY and CDR2 SVGEGT. The V segment lost 2 bases and the J segment 2 bases; nucleotides outside the gene matches: 8. The CDR3 sequence is 17 residues long. CDR3 sequence (DNA): TGTGCCAGCAGTTACCCCGGGACAGCAATTAACACCGGGGAGCTGTTTTTT. Protein product: CASSYPGTAINTGELFF.

In its sample, this clonotype was seen a few times. CDR3 residues: CASSLMIGERYEQYF. For the CDR3, the DNA is TGTGCCAGCAGTTTGATGATTGGAGAAAGATACGAGCAGTACTTC. The V gene is TRBV27, the J gene TRBJ2-7; D call uncertain. V lost 3 bases and J 4 bases, leaving 16 bases between the germline ends. Germline V gene sequence: CDR1 MNHEY, CDR2 SMNVEV (reference sequence). The CDR3 is 15 amino acids.

This clonotype occurred a few times. This sequence joins TRBV5-1 and TRBJ2-3; tentative D call: TRBD2 (5 bases). Trimming shortened V by 4 bases and J by 3 bases, and 12 bases separated the two germline ends. This CDR3 contains 14 residues. CDR1 and CDR2 from the germline V gene are SGHRS and YFSETQ. This CDR3 is CASSPPTGTDTQYF. CDR3 nucleotide sequence: TGCGCCAGCAGCCCGCCAACGGGGACAGATACGCAGTATTTT.

CDR3 bases: TGTGCCAGCAGTGACCCATACGGCTCCTACAATGAGCAGTTCTTC. Amino acid sequence: CASSDPYGSYNEQFF. V and J are TRBV2 and TRBJ2-1; D remains ambiguous. This CDR3 contains 15 residues. CDR1 is SNHLY and CDR2 is FYNNEI in the germline V gene. With 3 bases removed from V and 0 bases from J, the gap between germline ends came to 9 bases.

This sequence joins TRBV3-1 and TRBJ2-2; the D gene could be TRBD1 or TRBD2 (6 bases each). V lost 8 bases, J lost 4 bases, and 8 bases lay in between. The CDR3 runs 12 residues. Germline-derived CDR1 and CDR2 are LGHDT and YNNKEL (reference sequence). The CDR3 region is CASGGRTGELFF. CDR3 coding DNA: TGTGCCAGCGGGGGGCGCACCGGGGAGCTGTTTTTT.